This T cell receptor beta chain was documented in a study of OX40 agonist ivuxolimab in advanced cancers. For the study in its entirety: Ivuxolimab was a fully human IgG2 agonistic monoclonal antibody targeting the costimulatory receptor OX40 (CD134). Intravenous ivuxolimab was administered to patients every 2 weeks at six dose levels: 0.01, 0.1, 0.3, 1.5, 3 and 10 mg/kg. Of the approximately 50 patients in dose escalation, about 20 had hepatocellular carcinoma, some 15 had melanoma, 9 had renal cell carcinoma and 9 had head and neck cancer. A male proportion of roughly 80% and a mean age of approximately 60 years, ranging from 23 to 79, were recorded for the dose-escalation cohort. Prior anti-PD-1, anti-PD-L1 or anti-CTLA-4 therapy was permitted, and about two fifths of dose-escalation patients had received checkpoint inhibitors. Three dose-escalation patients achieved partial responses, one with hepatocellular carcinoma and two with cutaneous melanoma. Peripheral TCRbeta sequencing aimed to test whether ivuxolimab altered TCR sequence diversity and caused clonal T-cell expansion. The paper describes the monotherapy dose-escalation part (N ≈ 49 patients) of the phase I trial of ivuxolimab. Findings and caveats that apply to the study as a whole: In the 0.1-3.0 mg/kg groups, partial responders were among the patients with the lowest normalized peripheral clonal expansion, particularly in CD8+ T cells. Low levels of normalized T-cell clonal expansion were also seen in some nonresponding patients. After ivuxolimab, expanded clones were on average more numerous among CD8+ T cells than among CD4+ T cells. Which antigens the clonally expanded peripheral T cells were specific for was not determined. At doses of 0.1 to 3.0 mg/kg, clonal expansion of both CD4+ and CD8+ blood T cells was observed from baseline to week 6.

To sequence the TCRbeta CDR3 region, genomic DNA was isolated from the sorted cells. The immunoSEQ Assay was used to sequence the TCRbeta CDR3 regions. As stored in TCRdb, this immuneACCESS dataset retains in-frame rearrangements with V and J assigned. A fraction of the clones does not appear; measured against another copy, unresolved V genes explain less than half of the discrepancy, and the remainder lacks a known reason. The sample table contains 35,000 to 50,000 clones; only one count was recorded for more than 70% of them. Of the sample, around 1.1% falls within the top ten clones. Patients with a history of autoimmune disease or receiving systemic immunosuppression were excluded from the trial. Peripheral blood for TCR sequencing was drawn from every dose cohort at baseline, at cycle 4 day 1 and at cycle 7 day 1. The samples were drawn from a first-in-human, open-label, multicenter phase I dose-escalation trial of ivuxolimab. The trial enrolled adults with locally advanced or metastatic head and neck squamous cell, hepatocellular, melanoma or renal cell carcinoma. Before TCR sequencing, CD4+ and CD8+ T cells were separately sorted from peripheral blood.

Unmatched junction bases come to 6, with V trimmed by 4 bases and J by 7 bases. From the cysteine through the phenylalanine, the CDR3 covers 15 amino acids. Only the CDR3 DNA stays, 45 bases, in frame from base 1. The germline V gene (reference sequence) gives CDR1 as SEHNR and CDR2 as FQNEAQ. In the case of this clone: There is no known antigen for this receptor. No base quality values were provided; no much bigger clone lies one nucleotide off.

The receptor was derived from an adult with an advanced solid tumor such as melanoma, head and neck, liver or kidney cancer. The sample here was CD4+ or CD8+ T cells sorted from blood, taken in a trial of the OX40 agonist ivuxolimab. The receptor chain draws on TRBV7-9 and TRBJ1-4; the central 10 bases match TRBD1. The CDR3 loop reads CASSSGQGEGEKLFF. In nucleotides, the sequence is TGTGCCAGCAGCTCCGGACAGGGGGAGGGTGAAAAACTGTTTTTT.